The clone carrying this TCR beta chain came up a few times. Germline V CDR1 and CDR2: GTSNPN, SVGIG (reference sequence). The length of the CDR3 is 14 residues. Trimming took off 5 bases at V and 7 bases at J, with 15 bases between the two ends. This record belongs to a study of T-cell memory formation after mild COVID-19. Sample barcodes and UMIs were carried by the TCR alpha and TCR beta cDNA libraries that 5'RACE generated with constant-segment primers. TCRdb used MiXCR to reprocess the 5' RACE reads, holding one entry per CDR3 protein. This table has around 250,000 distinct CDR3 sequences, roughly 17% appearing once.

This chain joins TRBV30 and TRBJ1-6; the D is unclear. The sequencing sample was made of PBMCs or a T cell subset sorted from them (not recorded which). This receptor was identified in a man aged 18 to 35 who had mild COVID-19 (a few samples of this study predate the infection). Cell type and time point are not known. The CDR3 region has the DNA TGTGCCTGGGGCTGGCGGGCCGGCAATTCACCCCTCCACTTT. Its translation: CAWGWRAGNSPLHF.